This T cell receptor beta chain was retrieved from a study of response to subunit inactivated influenza vaccine. Study observations and caveats: Each seasonal influenza vaccination recruits few new T cells, the authors suggested.

Remarks on this clonotype: Antigen: not known.

Each CDR3 protein gets one entry after TCRdb re-called the RT-PCR reads with MiXCR. The data hold approximately 480,000 distinct CDR3 sequences, with 11% observed a single time. Trimming at V came to 6 bases and at J to 9 bases, leaving 13 bases not matched to a gene. The CDR3 spans 14 residues. Germline loops: CDR1 LGHDT, CDR2 YNNKEL (reference sequence). The sample was PBMCs from blood, taken roughly 45 days after vaccination. The genes are TRBV3-1 and TRBJ1-2, with 7 bases matching TRBD1. The receptor's source is a man aged 45-65 years who received an inactivated influenza vaccine. The CDR3 region is CASSQDPDRASYTF. The CDR3 region has the DNA TGTGCCAGCAGTCAGGATCCCGACAGGGCCAGCTACACCTTC.